One TCR beta chain is described in this entry. Assay runs were performed at deep level. The authors ran unsorted PBMC replicate PCRs on 250 to 300 ng DNA, approximately 31,000 T cell genomes. Unsorted PBMC DNA went through sequencing on ten immunoSEQ deep assay plates. Sequencing used immunoSEQ multiplex PCR; TCRdb keeps in-frame clones, though not all of them. The top ten clones hold around 13% of a sample with 530,000 or so clones, nearly 80% of them seen once. This entry comes from a study of shared clonotypes between healthy human individuals. V shed 4 bases and J 9 bases; nucleotides not matched to a gene: 12. Germline CDR1 and CDR2: SGDLS and YYNGEE. This CDR3 spans 15 amino acids. The donors, healthy adults who were HIV-negative, had experienced no recent acute infections or vaccinations.

Sequencing input: PBMCs. The receptor comes from a woman in her thirties or forties in good health. Some clones in this sample may be carry-over from other donors' samples. This chain links TRBV9 with TRBJ2-1; TRBD2 aligns across 8 bases. The CDR3 sequence is CASSPGPAGVGEQFF. Written as DNA, the CDR3 is TGTGCCAGCAGCCCGGGGCCAGCGGGAGTCGGTGAGCAGTTCTTC.